Listed here is a single T cell receptor beta chain. What it binds is unknown. Naive CD8 cells lacked CD45RO and underwent positive selection for CCR7, leaving out terminally differentiated effector memory CD45RA+ cells. Every donor, a Caucasian adult, lived in Nashville, Tennessee. For each subset, genomic DNA was distributed in equal portions over several immunoSEQ plates. Sequencing used immunoSEQ multiplex PCR; TCRdb keeps in-frame clones, though not all of them. The sample gives about 2.2 million clones, just under 95% of which show up once; around 1.7% is in the top ten. The data were obtained in a study of shared clonotypes between healthy human individuals. Study conclusions and caveats: Incompleteness in sorted-subset sequencing, despite large depth, was shown by rarefaction. What limited the represented genetic and exposure-history diversity was the small number of donors.

The sequence came from a man younger than 35 in good health. Some clones in this sample may be carry-over from other donors' samples. Sequences were obtained from naive CD8+ T cells from PBMCs.

CDR3 residues: CASSHPTGTDFEAFF. CDR3 in DNA: TGTGCCAGCAGTCACCCGACCGGGACAGATTTCGAAGCTTTCTTT. This chain uses TRBV6-6 with TRBJ1-1, with 7 bases aligning to TRBD1. The CDR3 is 15 amino acids. Germline V gene data show CDR1 as MNHNY and CDR2 as SVGAGI (reference sequence). V shed 5 bases, J shed 8 bases, and the junction held 14 bases outside the gene matches.